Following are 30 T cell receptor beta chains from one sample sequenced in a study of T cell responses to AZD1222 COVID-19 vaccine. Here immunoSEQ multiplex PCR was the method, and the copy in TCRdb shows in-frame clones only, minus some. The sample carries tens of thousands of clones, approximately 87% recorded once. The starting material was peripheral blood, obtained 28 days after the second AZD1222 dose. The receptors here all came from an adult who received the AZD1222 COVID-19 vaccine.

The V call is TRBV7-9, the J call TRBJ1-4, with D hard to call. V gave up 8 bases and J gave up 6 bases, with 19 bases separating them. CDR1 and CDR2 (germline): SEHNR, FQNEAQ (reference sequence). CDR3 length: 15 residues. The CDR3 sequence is CASANPRAVHEKLFF. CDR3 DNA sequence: TGTGCCAGCGCCAACCCCCGGGCCGTGCATGAAAAACTGTTTTTT.

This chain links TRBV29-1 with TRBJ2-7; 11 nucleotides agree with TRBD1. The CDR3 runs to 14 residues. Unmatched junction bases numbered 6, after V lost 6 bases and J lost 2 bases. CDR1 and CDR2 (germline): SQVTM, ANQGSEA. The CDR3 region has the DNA TGCAGCGTAACCGGGACAGGGGGGCCCTACGAGCAGTACTTC. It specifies CSVTGTGGPYEQYF.

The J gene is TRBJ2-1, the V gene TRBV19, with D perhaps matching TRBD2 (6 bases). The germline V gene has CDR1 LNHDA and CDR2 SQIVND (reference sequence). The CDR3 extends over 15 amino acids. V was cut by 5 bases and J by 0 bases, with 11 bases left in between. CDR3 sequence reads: CASSSQRASYNEQFF. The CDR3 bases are TGTGCCAGTAGTTCCCAGCGGGCCTCCTACAATGAGCAGTTCTTC. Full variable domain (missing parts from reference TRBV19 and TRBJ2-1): DGGITQSPKYLFRKEGQNVTLSCEQNLNHDAMYWYRQDPGQGLRLIYYSQIVNDFQKGDIAEGYSVSREKKESFPLTVTSAQKNPTAFYLCASSSQRASYNEQFFGPGTRLTVL.

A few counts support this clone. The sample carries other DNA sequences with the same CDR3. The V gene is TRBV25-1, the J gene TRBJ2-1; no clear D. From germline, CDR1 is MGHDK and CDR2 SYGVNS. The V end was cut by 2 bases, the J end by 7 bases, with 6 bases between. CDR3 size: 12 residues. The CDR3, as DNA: TGTGCCAGCAGTGAACCGGGTAATGAGCAGTTCTTC. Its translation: CASSEPGNEQFF.

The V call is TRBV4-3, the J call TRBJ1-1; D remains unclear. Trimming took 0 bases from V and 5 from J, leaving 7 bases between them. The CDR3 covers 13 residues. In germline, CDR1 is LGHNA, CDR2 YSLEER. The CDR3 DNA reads TGCGCCAGCAGCCAAGATCTGAGGACTGAAGCTTTCTTT. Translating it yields CASSQDLRTEAFF.

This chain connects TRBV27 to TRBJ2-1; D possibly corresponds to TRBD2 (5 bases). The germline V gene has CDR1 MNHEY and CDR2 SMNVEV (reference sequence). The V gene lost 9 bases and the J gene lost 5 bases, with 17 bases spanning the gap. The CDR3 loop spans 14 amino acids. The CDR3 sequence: CASNRGGVHNEQFF. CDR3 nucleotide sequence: TGTGCCAGTAATCGAGGAGGCGTCCACAATGAGCAGTTCTTC.

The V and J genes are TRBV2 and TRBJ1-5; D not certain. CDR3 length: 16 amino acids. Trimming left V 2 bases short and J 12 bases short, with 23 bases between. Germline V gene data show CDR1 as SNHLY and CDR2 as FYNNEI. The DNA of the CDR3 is TGTGCCAGCAGTGAATCCTGGCCGGGAGGAAATCAGTTCCAGCATTTT. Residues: CASSESWPGGNQFQHF.

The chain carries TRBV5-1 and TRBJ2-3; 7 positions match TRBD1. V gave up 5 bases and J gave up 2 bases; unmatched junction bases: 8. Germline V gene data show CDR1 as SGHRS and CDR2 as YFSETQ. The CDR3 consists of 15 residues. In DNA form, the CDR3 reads TGCGCCAGCAGGCCCGGGACAGAGCCCACAGATACGCAGTATTTT. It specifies CASRPGTEPTDTQYF.

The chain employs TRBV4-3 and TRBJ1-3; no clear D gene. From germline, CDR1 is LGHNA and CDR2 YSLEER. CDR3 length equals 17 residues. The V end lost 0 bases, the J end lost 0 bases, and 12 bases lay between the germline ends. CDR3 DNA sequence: TGCGCCAGCAGCCAAGATAGGCCGGGGAGCTCTGGAAACACCATATATTTT. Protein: CASSQDRPGSSGNTIYF.

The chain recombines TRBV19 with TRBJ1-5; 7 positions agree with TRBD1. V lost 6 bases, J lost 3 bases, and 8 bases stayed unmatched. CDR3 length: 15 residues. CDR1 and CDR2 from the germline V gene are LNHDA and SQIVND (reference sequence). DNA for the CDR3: TGTGCCAGTAGAAGAGACAGGGCCACCAATCAGCCCCAGCATTTT. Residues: CASRRDRATNQPQHF.

CDR3 sequence: CASSKTCRYSGQGYEQYF. The CDR3 nucleotides read TGTGCCAGCAGCAAAACTTGCAGGTACTCGGGACAGGGGTACGAGCAGTACTTC. This chain joins TRBV21-1 and TRBJ2-7; the table's D call of TRBD1 was not tested on the DNA. TRBV21-1 is a pseudogene locus. CDR3 length: 18 residues.

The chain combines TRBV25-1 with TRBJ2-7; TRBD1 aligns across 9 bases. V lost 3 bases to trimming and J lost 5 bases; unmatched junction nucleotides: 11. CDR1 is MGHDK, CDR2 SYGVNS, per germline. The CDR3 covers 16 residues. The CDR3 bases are TGTGCCAGCAGTGATTCGAGGAGACAGGGGGTCAACGAGCAGTACTTC. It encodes CASSDSRRQGVNEQYF.

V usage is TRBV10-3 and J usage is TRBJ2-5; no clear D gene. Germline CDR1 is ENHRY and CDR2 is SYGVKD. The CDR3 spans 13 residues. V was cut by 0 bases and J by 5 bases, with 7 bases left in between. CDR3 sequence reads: CAISESTEETQYF. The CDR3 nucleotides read TGTGCCATCAGTGAGTCTACGGAGGAGACCCAGTACTTC.

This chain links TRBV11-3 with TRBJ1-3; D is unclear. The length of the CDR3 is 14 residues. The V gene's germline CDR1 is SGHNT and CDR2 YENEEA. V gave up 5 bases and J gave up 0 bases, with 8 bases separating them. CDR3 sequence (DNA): TGTGCCAGCAGCCCCGTATTCTCTGGAAACACCATATATTTT. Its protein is CASSPVFSGNTIYF.

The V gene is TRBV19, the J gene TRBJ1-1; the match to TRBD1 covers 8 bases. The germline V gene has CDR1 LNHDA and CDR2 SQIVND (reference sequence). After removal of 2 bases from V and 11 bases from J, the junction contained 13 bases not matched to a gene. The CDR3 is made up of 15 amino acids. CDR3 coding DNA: TGTGCCAGTAGTATAACCCCGGACAGGGCCCCAAGTGCTTTCTTT. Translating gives CASSITPDRAPSAFF.

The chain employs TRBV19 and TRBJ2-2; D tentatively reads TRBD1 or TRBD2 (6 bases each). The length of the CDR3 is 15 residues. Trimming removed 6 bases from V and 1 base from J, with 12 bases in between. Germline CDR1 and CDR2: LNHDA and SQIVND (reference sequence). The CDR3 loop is CASRYGGLNTGELFF. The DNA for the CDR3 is TGTGCCAGTAGGTATGGGGGGCTGAACACCGGGGAGCTGTTTTTT.

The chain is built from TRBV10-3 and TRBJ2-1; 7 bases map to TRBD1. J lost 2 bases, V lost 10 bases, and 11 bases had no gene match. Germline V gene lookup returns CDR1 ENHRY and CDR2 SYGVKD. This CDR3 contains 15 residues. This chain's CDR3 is CATASGTEAYNEQFF. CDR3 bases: TGTGCCACCGCATCCGGGACAGAGGCCTACAATGAGCAGTTCTTC.

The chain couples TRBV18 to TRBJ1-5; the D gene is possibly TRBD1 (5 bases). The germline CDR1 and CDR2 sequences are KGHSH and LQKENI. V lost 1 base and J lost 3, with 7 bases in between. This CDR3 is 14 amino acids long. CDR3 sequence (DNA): TGTGCCAGCTCACCACTCAGGGTCAATCAGCCCCAGCATTTT. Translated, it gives CASSPLRVNQPQHF.

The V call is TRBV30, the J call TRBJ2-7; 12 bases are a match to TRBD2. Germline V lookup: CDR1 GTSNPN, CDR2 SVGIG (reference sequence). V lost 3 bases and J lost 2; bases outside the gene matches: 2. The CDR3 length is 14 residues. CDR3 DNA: TGTGCCTGGAGGCTAGCGGGAGGGACCTACGAGCAGTACTTC. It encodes CAWRLAGGTYEQYF.

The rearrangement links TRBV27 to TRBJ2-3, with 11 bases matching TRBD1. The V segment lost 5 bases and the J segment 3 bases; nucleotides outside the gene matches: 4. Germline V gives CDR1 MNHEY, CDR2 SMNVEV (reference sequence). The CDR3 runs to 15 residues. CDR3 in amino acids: CASSGQGAGTDTQYF. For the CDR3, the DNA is TGTGCCAGCAGTGGACAGGGGGCAGGGACAGATACGCAGTATTTT.

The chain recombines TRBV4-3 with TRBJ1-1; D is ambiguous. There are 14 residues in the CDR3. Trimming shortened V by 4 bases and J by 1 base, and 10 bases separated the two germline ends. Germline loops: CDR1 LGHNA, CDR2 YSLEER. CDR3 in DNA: TGCGCCAGCAGCCGCCAACAAAGGAACACTGAAGCTTTCTTT. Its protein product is CASSRQQRNTEAFF.

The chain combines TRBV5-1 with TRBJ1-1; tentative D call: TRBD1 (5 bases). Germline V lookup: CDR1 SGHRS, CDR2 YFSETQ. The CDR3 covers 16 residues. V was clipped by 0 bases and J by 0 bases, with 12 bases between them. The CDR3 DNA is TGCGCCAGCAGCTTGGGGCAGGGAAGAATGAACACTGAAGCTTTCTTT. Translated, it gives CASSLGQGRMNTEAFF.

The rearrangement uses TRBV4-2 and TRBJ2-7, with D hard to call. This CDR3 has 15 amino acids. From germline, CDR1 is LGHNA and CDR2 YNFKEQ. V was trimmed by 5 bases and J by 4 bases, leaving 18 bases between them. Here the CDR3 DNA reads TGTGCCAGCAGCGGCCAATGGTCCAGTGGGTACGAGCAGTACTTC. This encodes CASSGQWSSGYEQYF.

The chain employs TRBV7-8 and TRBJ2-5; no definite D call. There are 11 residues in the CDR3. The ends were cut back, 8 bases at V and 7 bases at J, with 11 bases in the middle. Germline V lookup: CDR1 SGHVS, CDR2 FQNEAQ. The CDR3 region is CASYTTGTQYF. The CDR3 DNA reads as TGTGCCAGCTACACCACTGGGACCCAGTACTTC.

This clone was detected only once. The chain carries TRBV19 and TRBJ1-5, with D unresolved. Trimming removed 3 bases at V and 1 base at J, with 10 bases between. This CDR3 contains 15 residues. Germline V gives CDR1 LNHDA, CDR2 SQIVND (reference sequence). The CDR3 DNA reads TGTGCCAGTAGTATCGGGCAATTGAGCAATCAGCCCCAGCATTTT. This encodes CASSIGQLSNQPQHF.

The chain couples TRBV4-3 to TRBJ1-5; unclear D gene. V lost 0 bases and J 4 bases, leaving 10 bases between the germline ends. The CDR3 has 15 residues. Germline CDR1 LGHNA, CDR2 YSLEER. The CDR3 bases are TGCGCCAGCAGCCAAGAACTGAGGGCGAATCAGCCCCAGCATTTT. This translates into CASSQELRANQPQHF.

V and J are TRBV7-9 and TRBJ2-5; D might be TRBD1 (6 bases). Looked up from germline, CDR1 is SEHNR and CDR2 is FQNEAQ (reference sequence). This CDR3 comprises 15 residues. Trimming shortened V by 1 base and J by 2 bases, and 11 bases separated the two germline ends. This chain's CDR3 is CASSLGFDRQETQYF. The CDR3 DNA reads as TGTGCCAGCAGCTTAGGGTTTGACAGGCAAGAGACCCAGTACTTC. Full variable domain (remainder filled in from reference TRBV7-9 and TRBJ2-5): DTGVSQNPRHKITKRGQNVTFRCDPISEHNRLYWYRQTLGQGPEFLTYFQNEAQLEKSRLLSDRFSAERPKGSFSTLEIQRTEQGDSAMYLCASSLGFDRQETQYFGPGTRLLVL.

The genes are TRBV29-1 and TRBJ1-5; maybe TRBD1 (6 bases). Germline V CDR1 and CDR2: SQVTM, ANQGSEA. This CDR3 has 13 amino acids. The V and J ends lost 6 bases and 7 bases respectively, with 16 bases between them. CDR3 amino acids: CSVEQGLGQPQHF. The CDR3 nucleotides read TGCAGCGTGGAACAGGGACTTGGACAGCCCCAGCATTTT.

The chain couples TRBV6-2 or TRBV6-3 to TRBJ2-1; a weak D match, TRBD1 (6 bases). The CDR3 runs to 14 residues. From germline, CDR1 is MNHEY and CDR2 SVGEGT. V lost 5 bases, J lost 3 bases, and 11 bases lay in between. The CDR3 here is CASSRPGHYNEQFF. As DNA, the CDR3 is TGTGCCAGCAGTCGGCCGGGACACTACAATGAGCAGTTCTTC.

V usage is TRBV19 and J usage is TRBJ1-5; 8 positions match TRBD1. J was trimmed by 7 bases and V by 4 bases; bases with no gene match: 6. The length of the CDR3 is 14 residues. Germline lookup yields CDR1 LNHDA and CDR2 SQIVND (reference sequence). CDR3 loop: CASSKQGGRQPQHF. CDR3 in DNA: TGTGCCAGTAGTAAACAGGGGGGACGGCAGCCCCAGCATTTT.